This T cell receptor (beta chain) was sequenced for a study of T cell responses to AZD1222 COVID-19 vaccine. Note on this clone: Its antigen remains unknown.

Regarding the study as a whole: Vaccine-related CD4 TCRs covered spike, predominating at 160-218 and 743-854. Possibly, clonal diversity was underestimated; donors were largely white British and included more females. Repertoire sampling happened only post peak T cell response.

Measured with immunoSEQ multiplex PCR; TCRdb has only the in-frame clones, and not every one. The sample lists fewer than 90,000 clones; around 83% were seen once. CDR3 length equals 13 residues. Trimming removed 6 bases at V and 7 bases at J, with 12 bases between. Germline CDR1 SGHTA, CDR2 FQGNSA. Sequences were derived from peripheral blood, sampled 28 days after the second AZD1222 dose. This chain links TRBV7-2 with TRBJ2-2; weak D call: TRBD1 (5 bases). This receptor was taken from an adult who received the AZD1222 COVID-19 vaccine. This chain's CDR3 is CASSPGANGELFF. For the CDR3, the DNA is TGTGCCAGCAGTCCTGGGGCGAACGGGGAGCTGTTTTTT.